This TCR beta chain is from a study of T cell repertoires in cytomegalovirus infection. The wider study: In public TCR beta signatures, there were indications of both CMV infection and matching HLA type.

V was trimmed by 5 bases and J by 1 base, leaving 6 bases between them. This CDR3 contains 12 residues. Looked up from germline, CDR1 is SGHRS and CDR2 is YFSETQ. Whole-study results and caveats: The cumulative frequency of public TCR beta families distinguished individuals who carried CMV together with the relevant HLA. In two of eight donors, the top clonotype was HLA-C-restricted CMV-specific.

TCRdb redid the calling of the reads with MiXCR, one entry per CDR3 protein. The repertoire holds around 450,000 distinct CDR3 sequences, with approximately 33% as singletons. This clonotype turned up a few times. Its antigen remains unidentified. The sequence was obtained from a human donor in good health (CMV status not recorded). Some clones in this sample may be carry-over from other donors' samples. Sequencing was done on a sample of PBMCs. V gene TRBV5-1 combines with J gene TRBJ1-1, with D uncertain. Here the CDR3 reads CASRKQNTEAFF. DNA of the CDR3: TGCGCCAGCAGGAAACAGAACACTGAAGCTTTCTTT.